Below, 23 T cell receptor beta chains from the same sample are listed, as sequenced in a study of immune reconstitution after stem cell transplant in scleroderma (dated by TCRdb to about 2017). Libraries were constructed by RT-PCR. Instrument on record: Illumina MiSeq. TCRdb cleaned the public reads at Q25 with fastp, built clones with MiXCR and kept in-frame beta chains. Identical CDR3 proteins give one entry, which carries the most common genes and DNA. This sample lists 2,000 to 2,500 distinct CDR3 sequences; about a tenth were detected once. The ten top clones hold more than 12% of the sample. Sampling was carried out before or after autologous hematopoietic stem cell transplantation (not recorded which). These receptor sequences come from a female donor with systemic sclerosis.

The chain recombines TRBV7-2 with TRBJ1-5; D is perhaps TRBD1 (6 bases). This CDR3 comprises 15 residues. Germline CDR1 is SGHTA and CDR2 is FQGNSA. V was trimmed by 1 base and J by 7 bases, leaving 14 bases between them. CDR3 sequence: CASSLGSGTLQPQHF. DNA of the CDR3: TGTGCCAGCAGCTTAGGTTCGGGGACATTACAGCCCCAGCATTTT.

CDR3 amino acids: CASSLLGRGTGELFF. The CDR3 bases are TGTGCCAGCAGTTTACTCGGGAGAGGCACCGGGGAGCTGTTTTTT. This chain links TRBV28 with TRBJ2-2, with a tentative D call TRBD2 (6 bases). The V gene's germline CDR1 is MDHEN and CDR2 SYDVKM. V shed 2 bases and J shed 4 bases, with 11 bases lying between them. CDR3 length: 15 residues. The entire variable domain, with the rest obtained from reference TRBV28 and TRBJ2-2, is as follows: DVKVTQSSRYLVKRTGEKVFLECVQDMDHENMFWYRQDPGLGLRLIYFSYDVKMKEKGDIPEGYSVSREKKERFSLILESASTNQTSMYLCASSLLGRGTGELFFGEGSRLTVL.

This chain connects TRBV6-5 to TRBJ1-5; 8 bases are shared with TRBD1. This CDR3 region has 15 residues. V lost 6 bases, J lost 5 bases, and 9 bases stayed unmatched. Germline V gives CDR1 MNHEY, CDR2 SVGAGI. This CDR3 is CASRDTGGMDQPQHF. CDR3 DNA: TGTGCCAGCAGGGACACAGGGGGTATGGATCAGCCCCAGCATTTT.

By sample share, this clonotype is medium-sized. The chain couples TRBV7-6 to TRBJ2-1; D tentatively reads TRBD1 or TRBD2 (7 bases each). This CDR3 spans 16 amino acids. The germline V gene has CDR1 SGHVS and CDR2 FNYEAQ. V lost 5 bases and J 3 bases, leaving 17 bases between the germline ends. This CDR3 reads CASSAGRGQGYNEQFF. Written as DNA, the CDR3 is TGTGCCAGCAGCGCTGGGAGGGGGCAGGGCTACAATGAGCAGTTCTTC.

This clonotype is classed as large (0.1 to 1%). The CDR3 coding sequence is TGTGCCAGCAGTTACTCGCCCGGGAATAATTCACCCCTCCACTTT. It encodes CASSYSPGNNSPLHF. This sequence joins TRBV6-5 and TRBJ1-6; D ambiguous. V was cut by 0 bases and J by 5 bases, with 8 bases left in between. Germline CDR1 is MNHEY and CDR2 is SVGAGI. The CDR3 runs to 15 residues.

This clonotype is termed medium-sized (0.01 to 0.1%). The chain employs TRBV12-3 or TRBV12-4 and TRBJ2-3; D not certain. This CDR3 is built from 14 residues. V gave up 1 base and J gave up 0 bases, with 5 bases separating them. Here the CDR3 reads CASSLEGSTDTQYF. CDR3 bases: TGTGCCAGCAGTTTAGAGGGAAGCACAGATACGCAGTATTTT.

Judged by abundance, this clonotype is medium-sized. This sequence joins TRBV3-1 and TRBJ1-4; D possibly corresponds to TRBD1 (5 bases). The V gene's germline CDR1 is LGHDT and CDR2 YNNKEL (reference sequence). The CDR3 runs to 16 residues. V lost 1 base to trimming and J lost 5 bases, with 14 bases between them. The CDR3 region is CASSQVPWRDNEKLFF. CDR3 in DNA: TGTGCCAGCAGCCAAGTGCCGTGGAGGGACAATGAAAAACTGTTTTTT.

This clonotype is medium-sized by share. V and J are TRBV9 and TRBJ2-5; D is ambiguous. Germline V gene data show CDR1 as SGDLS and CDR2 as YYNGEE. The CDR3 extends over 16 amino acids. Trimming took off 4 bases at V and 0 bases at J, with 16 bases between the two ends. As DNA, the CDR3 is TGTGCCAGCAGCCCCCAGGCAGGCAGGTACCAAGAGACCCAGTACTTC. It is translated as CASSPQAGRYQETQYF. Combining the CDR3 with reference TRBV9 and TRBJ2-5 gives the whole variable domain DSGVTQTPKHLITATGQRVTLRCSPRSGDLSVYWYQQSLDQGLQFLIQYYNGEERAKGNILERFSAQQFPDLHSELNLSSLELGDSALYFCASSPQAGRYQETQYFGPGTRLLVL.

Judged by abundance, this clonotype is medium-sized. The genes are TRBV10-2 and TRBJ2-1; D remains ambiguous. V was shortened by 8 bases and J by 7 bases, with 9 bases between the two germline ends. CDR1 and CDR2 from the germline V gene are WSHSY and SAAADI. CDR3 length: 11 amino acids. DNA for the CDR3: TGCGCCAGCGGTGCTGGGAATGAGCAGTTCTTC. Translated: CASGAGNEQFF.

In this sample, this clonotype is medium-sized. J is TRBJ2-5 and V is TRBV9, with D hard to call. V lost 0 bases and J 5 bases, leaving 2 bases between the germline ends. The germline V gene has CDR1 SGDLS and CDR2 YYNGEE. The CDR3 runs 11 residues. The CDR3 nucleotides are TGTGCCAGCAGCGTAGATGAGACCCAGTACTTC. The encoded protein is CASSVDETQYF.

This clonotype occurred many times. The chain carries TRBV20-1 and TRBJ2-4; D perhaps matches TRBD2 (6 bases). Germline assignment: CDR1 DFQATT and CDR2 SNEGSKA (reference sequence). Trimming took 3 bases from V and 5 from J, leaving 14 bases between them. This CDR3 has 14 residues. The CDR3 sequence is CSASRRGKENIQYF. The CDR3 DNA is TGCAGTGCTAGTCGACGGGGGAAGGAAAACATTCAGTACTTC.

This clonotype was seen at least ten times. One end of the junction varies from germline; a read error may be responsible. The chain joins TRBV7-6 to TRBJ2-1; D not certain. Per the germline V gene, CDR1 is SGHVS and CDR2 is FNYEAQ. CDR3 length equals 13 residues. In DNA form, the CDR3 reads TGTGCCAGCAGCTTAGCGCTGCAAAATGGGCAGTTCTTC. Its protein is CASSLALQNGQFF. Full variable domain (outside the CDR3, taken from reference TRBV7-6 and TRBJ2-1): GAGVSQSPRYKVTKRGQDVALRCDPISGHVSLYWYRQALGQGPEFLTYFNYEAQQDKSGLPNDRFSAERPEGSISTLTIQRTEQRDSAMYRCASSLALQNGQFFGPGTRLTVL.

This clonotype is medium-sized. The chain has TRBV5-1 and TRBJ2-3; D may be TRBD1 (6 bases). Germline loops: CDR1 SGHRS, CDR2 YFSETQ. This CDR3 spans 14 amino acids. The ends were cut back, 0 bases at V and 3 bases at J, with 8 bases in the middle. The CDR3 region has the DNA TGCGCCAGCAGCTTGGGACAGGTGACAGATACGCAGTATTTT. Amino acid sequence: CASSLGQVTDTQYF.

By frequency in the sample, this clonotype is medium-sized. The V and J genes are TRBV5-1 and TRBJ2-1, with D perhaps TRBD1 (6 bases). The germline gives CDR1 SGHRS, CDR2 YFSETQ. The CDR3 runs to 13 residues. V was shortened by 3 bases and J by 10 bases, with 14 bases between the two germline ends. CDR3 protein: CASSSTPDREQFF. The DNA for the CDR3 is TGCGCCAGCAGCTCCACTCCTGACAGGGAGCAGTTCTTC.

V and J are TRBV5-1 and TRBJ2-1; the match to TRBD2 covers 10 bases. Germline CDR1 SGHRS, CDR2 YFSETQ. V lost 4 bases, J lost 4 bases, and 8 bases stayed unmatched. The CDR3 contains 16 residues. As DNA, the CDR3 is TGCGCCAGCAGCCTCACCCTAGCGGGGGATTACAATGAGCAGTTCTTC. Protein: CASSLTLAGDYNEQFF.

This clonotype is medium-sized. V is TRBV3-1 and J is TRBJ2-3; 7 bases align to TRBD2. CDR1 and CDR2 from the germline V gene are LGHDT and YNNKEL (reference sequence). V shed 0 bases and J 2 bases; nucleotides not matched to a gene: 8. The CDR3 has 17 amino acids. CDR3 amino acids: CASSQEGGGLHTDTQYF. For the CDR3, the DNA is TGTGCCAGCAGCCAAGAAGGCGGGGGACTCCACACAGATACGCAGTATTTT.

This clonotype is judged large. This chain connects TRBV4-1 to TRBJ2-7; a weak D match, TRBD1 (6 bases). V shed 3 bases and J shed 0 bases, with 18 bases lying between them. Germline loops: CDR1 MGHRA, CDR2 YSYEKL. The CDR3 is made up of 17 amino acids. The CDR3 sequence: CASSHSGAGAYSYEQYF. The CDR3 DNA reads TGCGCCAGCAGCCACTCCGGGGCAGGGGCTTACTCCTACGAGCAGTACTTC.

This clonotype is labeled large. The gene calls are TRBV20-1 and TRBJ2-1; weak D call: TRBD2 (5 bases). The CDR3 is 12 residues long. Deletions cut 4 bases from V and 7 bases from J, with 11 bases between. Germline values: CDR1 DFQATT, CDR2 SNEGSKA (reference sequence). The CDR3 DNA reads as TGCAGTGCTACCGGGGTGCTAAATGAGCAGTTCTTC. Encoded protein: CSATGVLNEQFF.

This clonotype was found a few times. The V call is TRBV5-1, the J call TRBJ1-1, with D unresolved. Germline V gives CDR1 SGHRS, CDR2 YFSETQ. Trimming pared 2 bases from V and 1 base from J, leaving 9 bases between. The CDR3 covers 14 residues. CDR3 nucleotides: TGCGCCAGCAGCTTAAACGGAGGGAACACTGAAGCTTTCTTT. This sequence encodes CASSLNGGNTEAFF.

A few counts support this clonotype. Being one base from a much bigger clone, this may be a read error. The rearrangement links TRBV6-2 or TRBV6-3 to TRBJ1-2, with D perhaps TRBD1 (6 bases). The CDR3 has 15 residues. The germline V gene has CDR1 MNHEY and CDR2 SVGEGT. Trimming pared 8 bases from V and 12 bases from J, leaving 28 bases between. The chain's CDR3 is CASHGQTTDIRGDTF. CDR3 DNA: TGTGCCAGCCACGGACAGACCACTGACATACGTGGGGACACCTTC.

Judged by abundance, this clonotype is medium-sized. This chain links TRBV3-1 with TRBJ2-1; the D is unclear. This CDR3 has 17 amino acids. V lost 0 bases and J 6 bases, leaving 18 bases between the germline ends. Germline loops: CDR1 LGHDT, CDR2 YNNKEL (reference sequence). The CDR3: CASSQDDALLSSNEQFF. CDR3 nucleotide sequence: TGTGCCAGCAGCCAAGATGATGCACTATTATCATCCAATGAGCAGTTCTTC.

This clonotype was picked up a small number of times. The chain employs TRBV19 and TRBJ1-1; 8 nucleotides line up with TRBD1. From germline, CDR1 is LNHDA and CDR2 SQIVND (reference sequence). This CDR3 contains 13 residues. Trimming cost V 7 bases and J 4 bases; bases outside gene matches: 5. CDR3: CASKQGGSTEAFF. CDR3 DNA sequence: TGTGCCAGTAAACAGGGGGGAAGCACTGAAGCTTTCTTT.

Sample share makes this clonotype medium-sized. The V and J genes are TRBV7-9 and TRBJ1-1; TRBD1 agrees at 7 bases. Unmatched junction bases numbered 9, after V lost 6 bases and J lost 5 bases. Germline values: CDR1 SEHNR, CDR2 FQNEAQ (reference sequence). This CDR3 spans 14 amino acids. The CDR3 loop reads CASRPTGSWTEAFF. CDR3 in DNA: TGTGCCAGCAGACCGACAGGGAGTTGGACTGAAGCTTTCTTT.